Each of the 25 T cell receptor beta chains below was sequenced from the same sample in a study of blood T cell repertoires in COVID-19. Assay: immunoSEQ multiplex PCR; the TCRdb copy retains only in-frame clones and omits some. The table shows just over 40,000 clones, with about 80% occurring only once. The material sequenced was peripheral blood. The receptors were sampled from a woman between 55 and 75 years old with acute or convalescent COVID-19.

The chain has TRBV9 and TRBJ2-1, with D possibly matching TRBD1 (5 bases). The V end lost 0 bases, the J end lost 4 bases, and 5 bases lay between the germline ends. From germline, CDR1 is SGDLS and CDR2 YYNGEE. The CDR3 runs 13 residues. DNA for the CDR3: TGTGCCAGCAGCGTAGGACAGTACAATGAGCAGTTCTTC. Its translation: CASSVGQYNEQFF. Full variable domain (missing parts from reference TRBV9 and TRBJ2-1): DSGVTQTPKHLITATGQRVTLRCSPRSGDLSVYWYQQSLDQGLQFLIQYYNGEERAKGNILERFSAQQFPDLHSELNLSSLELGDSALYFCASSVGQYNEQFFGPGTRLTVL.

The chain joins TRBV7-3 to TRBJ1-6; tentative D call: TRBD1 (6 bases). In germline, CDR1 is SGHTA, CDR2 FQGTGA. V lost 1 base, J lost 7 bases, and 14 bases lay in between. This CDR3 has 16 amino acids. The CDR3 nucleotides read TGTGCCAGCAGCTTAAATCCTCAGGGGCGGAATTCACCCCTCCACTTT. It codes for CASSLNPQGRNSPLHF. The full variable domain, completed using reference TRBV7-3 and TRBJ1-6, is GAGVSQTPSNKVTEKGKYVELRCDPISGHTALYWYRQSLGQGPEFLIYFQGTGAADDSGLPNDRFFAVRPEGSVSTLKIQRTERGDSAVYLCASSLNPQGRNSPLHFGNGTRLTVT.

This clone was recorded a few times. The chain is built from TRBV19 and TRBJ2-4; TRBD1 might be the D (6 bases). In germline, CDR1 is LNHDA, CDR2 SQIVND (reference sequence). The germline V and J ends were trimmed by 0 bases and 0 bases, with 9 bases remaining between them. This CDR3 contains 16 residues. In DNA form, the CDR3 reads TGTGCCAGTAGTATAGAGACAGGACGAGCCAAAAACATTCAGTACTTC. Its translation: CASSIETGRAKNIQYF.

This chain uses TRBV6-1 with TRBJ2-7; perhaps TRBD2 as D (5 bases). The CDR3 spans 13 residues. Germline CDR1 MNHNS, CDR2 SASEGT. The V end lost 1 base, the J end lost 7 bases, and 11 bases lay between the germline ends. CDR3 sequence: CASSEEPGWEQYF. CDR3 coding DNA: TGTGCCAGCAGTGAAGAACCGGGGTGGGAGCAGTACTTC.

The chain has TRBV3-1 (or the pseudogene TRBV3-2) and TRBJ1-1; D is unclear. Germline V lookup: CDR1 LGHDT, CDR2 YNNKEL (reference sequence). CDR3 length: 12 residues. V lost 2 bases and J lost 2, with 3 bases in between. In DNA form, the CDR3 reads TGTGCCAGCAGCCAATCTAACACTGAAGCTTTCTTT. This gives the protein CASSQSNTEAFF.

This rearrangement joins TRBV20-1 to TRBJ2-7; no definite D call. The germline CDR1 and CDR2 sequences are DFQATT and SNEGSKA (reference sequence). The length of the CDR3 is 11 residues. V was pared by 4 bases and J by 1 base, with 5 bases between. CDR3 sequence: CSAILSYEQYF. The CDR3 coding sequence is TGCAGTGCTATCCTATCCTACGAGCAGTACTTC.

The rearrangement links TRBV3-1 (or the pseudogene TRBV3-2) to TRBJ1-1, with D tentatively TRBD1 (5 bases). V was cut by 0 bases and J by 6 bases, with 11 bases left in between. The V gene's germline CDR1 is LGHDT and CDR2 YNNKEL (reference sequence). This CDR3 is 14 amino acids long. CDR3 protein: CASSQDRGRAEAFF. The CDR3 region has the DNA TGTGCCAGCAGCCAAGATCGGGGGAGGGCTGAAGCTTTCTTT.

This clone has more than one count but fewer than ten. The V and J genes are TRBV2 and TRBJ1-3; D is uncertain. Germline assignment: CDR1 SNHLY and CDR2 FYNNEI. The ends were cut back, 7 bases at V and 1 base at J, with 5 bases in the middle. This CDR3 is built from 12 residues. The chain's CDR3 is CASTISGNTIYF. In DNA, the CDR3 is TGTGCCAGCACTATATCTGGAAACACCATATATTTT.

The chain combines TRBV7-3 with TRBJ2-1; D uncertain. The germline CDR1 and CDR2 sequences are SGHTA and FQGTGA. V lost 1 base and J 3 bases, leaving 13 bases between the germline ends. The CDR3 consists of 16 residues. For the CDR3, the DNA is TGTGCCAGCAGCTTAATTCCGGTTACAGACTACAATGAGCAGTTCTTC. It yields the protein CASSLIPVTDYNEQFF.

V usage is TRBV28 and J usage is TRBJ2-7, with a tentative D call TRBD1 (6 bases). V lost 5 bases and J lost 1, with 18 bases in between. CDR1 is MDHEN, CDR2 SYDVKM, per germline. This CDR3 is built from 16 residues. CDR3 nucleotide sequence: TGTGCCAGCAGTCTTCCACAGGGCCCCGGGTCCTACGAGCAGTACTTC. The encoded protein is CASSLPQGPGSYEQYF.

This clone was picked up a small number of times. The V gene is TRBV4-1, the J gene TRBJ2-5; D might be TRBD2 (6 bases). CDR1 MGHRA and CDR2 YSYEKL come from the germline V gene. The CDR3 has 15 residues. V was cut by 0 bases and J by 5 bases, with 13 bases left in between. DNA for the CDR3: TGCGCCAGCAGCCAAGATGGTACTAGCACGGAGACCCAGTACTTC. Its translation: CASSQDGTSTETQYF.

The chain employs TRBV7-8 and TRBJ1-4, with D uncertain. The CDR3 length is 16 residues. The germline V and J ends were trimmed by 5 bases and 3 bases, with 16 bases remaining between them. Germline CDR1 SGHVS, CDR2 FQNEAQ. CDR3 region: CASSAQESLPNEKLFF. The CDR3 region has the DNA TGTGCCAGCAGCGCTCAAGAGAGTCTGCCTAATGAAAAACTGTTTTTT.

J is TRBJ2-3 and V is TRBV7-9, with D possibly being TRBD1 (5 bases). V lost 2 bases and J lost 4, with 13 bases in between. The CDR3 has 15 residues. In germline, CDR1 is SEHNR, CDR2 FQNEAQ (reference sequence). The CDR3 reads CASSLRGRVPDTQYF. CDR3 nucleotide sequence: TGTGCCAGCAGCTTACGTGGCAGGGTGCCAGATACGCAGTATTTT.

The rearrangement links TRBV3-1 (or the pseudogene TRBV3-2) to TRBJ2-7, with D perhaps TRBD2 (5 bases). Trimming removed 4 bases from V and 5 bases from J, with 21 bases in between. Looked up from germline, CDR1 is LGHDT and CDR2 is YNNKEL (reference sequence). The CDR3 is 16 residues long. CDR3 DNA sequence: TGTGCCAGCAGCCTATCCCGGGGAGTTATCGTGGACGAGCAGTACTTC. Its protein product is CASSLSRGVIVDEQYF.

This chain uses TRBV6-5 with TRBJ2-1, with 7 bases aligning to TRBD2. CDR3 length: 14 amino acids. The V segment lost 2 bases and the J segment 7 bases; nucleotides outside the gene matches: 5. From germline, CDR1 is MNHEY and CDR2 SVGAGI. CDR3 nucleotides: TGTGCCAGCAGTTACCCGGGGGGAGCAAATGAGCAGTTCTTC. It specifies CASSYPGGANEQFF.

The rearrangement links TRBV5-1 to TRBJ1-1; tentative D call: TRBD1 (5 bases). Deletions cut 2 bases from V and 3 bases from J, with 11 bases between. CDR3 length: 14 amino acids. Germline loops: CDR1 SGHRS, CDR2 YFSETQ. The CDR3 loop is CASSLGRAYTEAFF. The CDR3 bases are TGCGCCAGCAGCTTAGGCAGGGCCTACACTGAAGCTTTCTTT.

The chain links TRBV7-2 to TRBJ2-5, with a possible D match to TRBD1 (5 bases). Germline CDR1 and CDR2: SGHTA and FQGNSA. Trimming left V 0 bases short and J 3 bases short, with 8 bases between. The CDR3 spans 14 residues. CDR3 nucleotide sequence: TGTGCCAGCAGCTTAGCGGGGCTTAAAGAGACCCAGTACTTC. Residues: CASSLAGLKETQYF. The whole variable domain, filled in from reference TRBV7-2 and TRBJ2-5, reads GAGVSQSPSNKVTEKGKDVELRCDPISGHTALYWYRQSLGQGLEFLIYFQGNSAPDKSGLPSDRFSAERTGGSVSTLTIQRTQQEDSAVYLCASSLAGLKETQYFGPGTRLLVL.

The chain links TRBV4-1 to TRBJ2-6; possibly TRBD1 for D (7 bases). The CDR3 loop spans 19 amino acids. V was trimmed by 3 bases and J by 3 bases, leaving 21 bases between them. Per the germline V gene, CDR1 is MGHRA and CDR2 is YSYEKL. For the CDR3, the DNA is TGCGCCAGCAGCCACCTCCCGCCGGGCAGGGGGGTTGGGGCCAACGTCCTGACTTTC. Translating it yields CASSHLPPGRGVGANVLTF.

This clone was recorded a few times. The chain employs TRBV15 and TRBJ2-1, with 7 bases that match TRBD1. This CDR3 comprises 16 residues. CDR1 is LNHNV and CDR2 is YYDKDF in the germline V gene (reference sequence). Trimming took 3 bases from V and 2 from J; bases not matched to a gene: 7. CDR3 nucleotide sequence: TGTGCCACCAGCAGGGGGAGACAGGGCCCCTACAATGAGCAGTTCTTC. Translating it yields CATSRGRQGPYNEQFF.

The gene calls are TRBV24-1 and TRBJ2-3, with 9 nucleotides matching TRBD1. CDR1 and CDR2 (germline): KGHDR, SFDVKD. The V gene end was trimmed by 4 bases and the J gene end by 3 bases; junction bases not matched to a gene: 1. This CDR3 is built from 14 residues. This chain's CDR3 is CATSEDRGTDTQYF. The CDR3 nucleotides are TGTGCCACCAGTGAGGACAGGGGAACAGATACGCAGTATTTT.

The rearrangement links TRBV10-3 to TRBJ1-4, with D perhaps TRBD1 (6 bases). The CDR3 totals 15 residues. The germline V gene encodes CDR1 ENHRY and CDR2 SYGVKD. The V gene lost 4 bases and the J gene lost 3 bases, with 12 bases spanning the gap. Here the CDR3 DNA reads TGTGCCATCAGTGTTCTAGGGGGACCTAATGAAAAACTGTTTTTT. This gives the protein CAISVLGGPNEKLFF.

This chain uses TRBV20-1 with TRBJ1-3; the D gene is possibly TRBD1 (6 bases). Germline V gene sequence: CDR1 DFQATT, CDR2 SNEGSKA (reference sequence). The CDR3 covers 11 residues. The ends were cut back, 6 bases at V and 15 bases at J, with 18 bases in the middle. The CDR3 DNA is TGCAGTGCGTCGTCAGGGGTCGAGGCATATTTT. Its protein product is CSASSGVEAYF.

In DNA form, the CDR3 reads TGTGCCAGCAGTGACGGGACAGGGGCCTATAATTCACCCCTCCACTTT. Amino acid sequence: CASSDGTGAYNSPLHF. J is TRBJ1-6 and V is TRBV2; TRBD1 matches at 10 bases. From germline, CDR1 is SNHLY and CDR2 FYNNEI. This CDR3 is built from 16 residues. J was trimmed by 2 bases and V by 3 bases; bases with no gene match: 1.

The chain employs TRBV6-5 and TRBJ1-2; D is uncertain. Between the trimmed V and J ends, which lost 9 bases and 4 bases, there was a span of 12 bases. Germline CDR1 is MNHEY and CDR2 is SVGAGI. This CDR3 has 12 amino acids. The CDR3 region is CASRTRSYGYTF. The CDR3 DNA reads TGTGCCAGTCGCACACGCTCCTATGGCTACACCTTC.

The CDR3, as DNA: TGTGCCAGCAGCTTGGAGGCGGGCGCGGGAAACACCATATATTTT. As protein: CASSLEAGAGNTIYF. The chain is built from TRBV5-6 and TRBJ1-3; no definite D call. Germline lookup yields CDR1 SGHDT and CDR2 YYEEEE. The CDR3 extends over 15 amino acids. The V and J ends lost 0 bases and 4 bases respectively, with 11 bases between them.